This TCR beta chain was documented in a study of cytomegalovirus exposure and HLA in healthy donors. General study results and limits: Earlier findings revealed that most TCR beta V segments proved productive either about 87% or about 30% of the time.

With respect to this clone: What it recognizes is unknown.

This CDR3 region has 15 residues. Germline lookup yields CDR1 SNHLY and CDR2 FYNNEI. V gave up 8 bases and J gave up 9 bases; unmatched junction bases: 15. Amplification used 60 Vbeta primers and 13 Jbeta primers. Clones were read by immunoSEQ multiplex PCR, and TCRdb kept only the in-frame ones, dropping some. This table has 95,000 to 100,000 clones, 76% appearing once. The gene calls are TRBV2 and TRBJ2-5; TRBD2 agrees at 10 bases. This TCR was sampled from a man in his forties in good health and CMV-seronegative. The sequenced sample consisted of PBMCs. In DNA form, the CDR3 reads TGTGCCAGCCACGCTGCAGCGGGGGGGGCCGTGGCCCAGTACTTC. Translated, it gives CASHAAAGGAVAQYF. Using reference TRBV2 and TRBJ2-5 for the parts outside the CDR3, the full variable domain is EPEVTQTPSHQVTQMGQEVILRCVPISNHLYFYWYRQILGQKVEFLVSFYNNEISEKSEIFDDQFSVERPDGSNFTLKIRSTKLEDSAMYFCASHAAAGGAVAQYFGPGTRLLVL.